This entry lists 18 T cell receptor beta chains sequenced from one sample in a study of T cells after yellow fever vaccination. MiXCR was run by TCRdb on the 5' RACE reads, yielding one entry per CDR3 protein. The data hold a few hundred thousand distinct CDR3 sequences, with over 10% observed a single time. The input for sequencing was CD4+ T cells sorted from PBMCs, taken 45 days after the yellow fever booster vaccination. These receptors were obtained from a man younger than 45 who received the YFV17D yellow fever vaccine.

This clonotype came up a few times. DNA of the CDR3: TGTGCCAGCTCACCACCGGACAGGGAGACCCAGTACTTC. Translation gives CASSPPDRETQYF. This sequence joins TRBV18 and TRBJ2-5; 7 nucleotides align to TRBD1. CDR3 length: 13 residues. V gave up 0 bases and J gave up 5 bases; unmatched junction bases: 0. Germline loops: CDR1 KGHSH, CDR2 LQKENI.

The CDR3 loop reads CSARLAGSVQFF. The CDR3 DNA follows: TGCAGTGCTAGACTAGCGGGATCGGTGCAGTTCTTC. The chain carries TRBV20-1 and TRBJ2-1; 9 bases are a match to TRBD2. V shed 2 bases, J shed 12 bases, and the junction held 5 bases outside the gene matches. The CDR3 contains 12 residues. The germline CDR1 and CDR2 sequences are DFQATT and SNEGSKA (reference sequence).

Ten or more counts support this clonotype. V and J are TRBV7-2 and TRBJ2-7, with 8 nucleotides matching TRBD1. The junction had 4 bases not matched to a gene; V was cut back by 0 bases and J by 3 bases. The CDR3 is made up of 15 amino acids. Germline-derived CDR1 and CDR2 are SGHTA and FQGNSA. The CDR3 DNA sequence: TGTGCCAGCAGCTTAGCGTTGGGACAGGACTACGAGCAGTACTTC. Protein product: CASSLALGQDYEQYF.

This chain uses TRBV20-1 with TRBJ1-1; TRBD1 might be the D (6 bases). The germline V and J ends were trimmed by 0 bases and 4 bases, with 9 bases remaining between them. The CDR3 is 13 amino acids. CDR1 is DFQATT, CDR2 SNEGSKA, per germline (reference sequence). As DNA, the CDR3 is TGCAGTGCTAGAGAGGACAGTGCCACTGAAGCTTTCTTT. Residues: CSAREDSATEAFF.

V gene TRBV18 combines with J gene TRBJ2-1; D unclear. Between the trimmed V and J ends, which lost 3 bases and 1 base, there was a span of 7 bases. The V gene's germline CDR1 is KGHSH and CDR2 LQKENI. The CDR3 contains 14 residues. CDR3 bases: TGTGCCAGCTCACCGCCTAGATCCTACAATGAGCAGTTCTTC. This sequence encodes CASSPPRSYNEQFF.

This clonotype was picked up a small number of times. The chain links TRBV20-1 to TRBJ2-7, with 8 bases lining up with TRBD1. The CDR3 spans 14 residues. The trim removed 6 bases at V and 3 bases at J, leaving 10 bases unmatched. Looked up from germline, CDR1 is DFQATT and CDR2 is SNEGSKA (reference sequence). The CDR3, as DNA: TGCAGTGCCTCAGCCGGGACAGGCAACTACGAGCAGTACTTC. Amino acid sequence: CSASAGTGNYEQYF.

This clonotype was observed a handful of times. V gene TRBV20-1 combines with J gene TRBJ2-7, with D unresolved. The germline V gene has CDR1 DFQATT and CDR2 SNEGSKA (reference sequence). V was trimmed by 7 bases and J by 1 base, leaving 8 bases between them. There are 11 residues in the CDR3. CDR3 bases: TGCAGTGTCCGCGAGTCCTACGAGCAGTACTTC. Protein: CSVRESYEQYF.

V usage is TRBV5-1 and J usage is TRBJ2-5; D might be TRBD2 (5 bases). Looked up from germline, CDR1 is SGHRS and CDR2 is YFSETQ. With 4 bases removed from V and 5 bases from J, the gap between germline ends came to 15 bases. This CDR3 is built from 14 residues. This chain's CDR3 is CASSPDYTEETQYF. CDR3 DNA sequence: TGCGCCAGCAGCCCCGACTATACCGAGGAGACCCAGTACTTC.

The rearrangement links TRBV24-1 to TRBJ2-3, with D possibly matching TRBD1 (6 bases). The CDR3 totals 15 residues. Germline lookup yields CDR1 KGHDR and CDR2 SFDVKD. V lost 3 bases, J lost 0 bases, and 9 bases lay in between. CDR3 nucleotide sequence: TGTGCCACCAGTGATGGGGGCATCAGCACAGATACGCAGTATTTT. Protein: CATSDGGISTDTQYF.

The rearrangement joins TRBV7-8 to TRBJ2-1; TRBD2 agrees at 9 bases. CDR1 and CDR2 from the germline V gene are SGHVS and FQNEAQ. CDR3 length: 15 residues. With V trimmed by 4 bases and J by 9 bases, 10 bases remained unmatched. This chain's CDR3 is CASSSAGTSLGEQFF. The CDR3 DNA reads as TGTGCCAGCAGCTCAGCCGGGACTAGCTTGGGTGAGCAGTTCTTC.

The rearrangement uses TRBV5-1 and TRBJ2-5; 9 positions match TRBD1. The CDR3 spans 16 residues. V was pared by 4 bases and J by 3 bases, with 10 bases of the junction left unmatched. Germline V gene sequence: CDR1 SGHRS, CDR2 YFSETQ. The CDR3 DNA is TGCGCCAGCAGCGGTGACAGGGGGGTTGCGGAAGAGACCCAGTACTTC. Amino acid sequence: CASSGDRGVAEETQYF.

This clonotype was detected a few times. This chain joins TRBV7-2 and TRBJ2-5; 12 bases line up with TRBD1. CDR3 length equals 16 residues. CDR1 is SGHTA, CDR2 FQGNSA, per germline. Trimming removed 2 bases from V and 8 bases from J; junction bases left unmatched: 9. The DNA of the CDR3 is TGTGCCAGCAGCTTATCCGGGACAGGGGGCTTTGATACCCAGTACTTC. Amino acids: CASSLSGTGGFDTQYF.

This clonotype came up a few times. The gene calls are TRBV20-1 and TRBJ2-5, with 7 bases aligning to TRBD2. From germline, CDR1 is DFQATT and CDR2 SNEGSKA (reference sequence). The CDR3 runs 18 residues. J gave up 0 bases and V 0 bases, and 13 bases lay outside the gene matches. The CDR3 DNA sequence: TGCAGTGCTAGAGATCACATTGGGAGGGAGTGGTACCAAGAGACCCAGTACTTC. It codes for CSARDHIGREWYQETQYF.

This clonotype was observed a handful of times. The rearrangement joins TRBV27 to TRBJ1-5; D unresolved. Looked up from germline, CDR1 is MNHEY and CDR2 is SMNVEV (reference sequence). V shed 5 bases and J shed 0 bases, with 11 bases lying between them. The CDR3 has 15 amino acids. This chain's CDR3 is CASSGFRDSNQPQHF. Written as DNA, the CDR3 is TGTGCCAGCAGTGGATTTAGGGATAGCAATCAGCCCCAGCATTTT.

On this clonotype itself: Being one base from a much bigger clone, this may be a read error. The chain has TRBV24-1 and TRBJ2-7; D tentatively fits TRBD1 or TRBD2 (5 bases each). Germline V gives CDR1 KGHDR, CDR2 SFDVKD. Trimming took off 9 bases at V and 2 bases at J, with 37 bases between the two ends. This CDR3 is built from 21 residues. The CDR3 DNA reads TGTGCCACCTGGGCTTCCGGGACGTATGTTCTTAAGAATCTTCTCACCTACGAGCAGTACTTC. This gives the protein CATWASGTYVLKNLLTYEQYF.

This clonotype was recorded once. The chain is built from TRBV7-6 and TRBJ2-1; D gene uncertain. V lost 0 bases and J 0 bases, leaving 15 bases between the germline ends. The CDR3 extends over 18 amino acids. The germline V gene encodes CDR1 SGHVS and CDR2 FNYEAQ. The CDR3: CASSLAADPRSSYNEQFF. The CDR3 DNA sequence: TGTGCCAGCAGCTTAGCTGCAGACCCGCGGAGCTCCTACAATGAGCAGTTCTTC.

In its sample, this clonotype was seen many times. The chain carries TRBV20-1 and TRBJ2-1; 8 positions match TRBD1. Losses at the gene ends were 0 bases for V and 8 bases for J; bases not matched to a gene: 9. This CDR3 comprises 15 residues. The germline V gene has CDR1 DFQATT and CDR2 SNEGSKA (reference sequence). The CDR3 DNA follows: TGCAGTGCTAGAGATCCCCTGGACAGGGTATATGAGCAGTTCTTC. Protein product: CSARDPLDRVYEQFF.

This clonotype was observed many times. The gene calls are TRBV6-2 or TRBV6-3 and TRBJ2-7, with 7 bases matching TRBD1. After removal of 7 bases from V and 3 bases from J, the junction contained 9 bases not matched to a gene. This CDR3 spans 14 amino acids. CDR1 MNHEY and CDR2 SVGEGT come from the germline V gene. The CDR3 nucleotides are TGTGCCAGCAATCAAGGGGGCTCTGTCTACGAGCAGTACTTC. Translation: CASNQGGSVYEQYF.